This T cell receptor beta chain was sequenced during a study of control samples from healthy donors and cancer patients. Method: immunoSEQ multiplex PCR; TCRdb's copy keeps in-frame clones and lacks some. The table shows some 120,000 clones, with over 80% occurring only once. This CDR3 has 14 amino acids. Germline loops: CDR1 MNHEY, CDR2 SVGEGT. V lost 4 bases, J lost 5 bases, and 12 bases lay in between. Material: PBMCs. The TCR sequence derives from a man at least 80 years old with head and neck cancer. This rearrangement joins TRBV6-2 or TRBV6-3 to TRBJ1-5; no clear D gene. The CDR3 protein is CASSSGNSHQPQHF. In DNA, the CDR3 is TGTGCCAGCAGTTCGGGAAACAGCCATCAGCCCCAGCATTTT.